The table lists the clone carrying this T cell receptor (beta chain) with many counts. Antigen specificity is unknown. A read error may account for a junction end that differs from germline. TCR beta CDR3 regions were amplified from RNA transcripts. TCR CDR3 regions were first amplified by RT-PCR with HTBI primers. TCRdb processed the multiplex PCR reads anew with MiXCR; each CDR3 protein has one entry. Of nearly 600,000 distinct CDR3 sequences listed, 14% were seen once; the top ten hold about 7%. The CDR3 has 16 amino acids. Looked up from germline, CDR1 is SSHAT and CDR2 is FNYEAQ (reference sequence). Each diagnosis was grounded in clinical symptoms, serum thyroxine and TRAb, thyroid ultrasound, and orbital computed tomography. This specimen comes from a study of T cells in Graves' hyperthyroidism and ophthalmopathy. Background on the study: Peripheral blood was secured at the point of initial diagnosis, before any treatment.

General study findings and limits: Among clonotypes expanded in thyroid above 0.001, most were also found in blood.

Source material: blood. The chain carries TRBV7-7 and TRBJ2-3; perhaps D is TRBD1 or TRBD2 (6 bases each). This TCR derives from a woman aged 18-35 years with Graves' ophthalmopathy. CDR3 nucleotides: TGTGCTAGCAGCGCTGTAGGGGGGCCTAGCACAGATACGCAGTATTTT. It yields the protein CASSAVGGPSTDTQYF.